This entry is about one TCR beta chain. Its antigen is still unknown. Relative to the germline gene, one junction end is altered; a read error may explain this. Study results and limitations: The TCR gene usage of tumor memory CD4+ T cells clustered together with blood and lymph node memory CD4+ cells and with lymph node naive CD4+ cells. Tumor-infiltrating Treg TCR alpha and beta sequences overlapped most with tumor naive CD4+ T cells, then blood naive. Larger-cohort validation covered only one TCR beta V-J rearrangement.

Full-length variable regions came from constant-region reverse primers plus semi-nested Nested Universal Primer A PCR. Using its own MiXCR run on the 5' RACE reads, TCRdb lists one record per CDR3 protein. The table includes tens of thousands of distinct CDR3 sequences, about 28% detected once. This CDR3 region has 15 residues. Germline V gives CDR1 SGDLS, CDR2 YYNGEE. Sequencing was done on a sample of naive CD4+ T cells sorted from blood. The subset here: naive CD4+ T cells, CD4+CD45RA+CD25-. The source is a female donor with breast cancer. This rearrangement joins TRBV9 to TRBJ1-1; D not resolved. The CDR3 nucleotides are TGTGCCAACAACTACTATTGGGAGCGGGCCACTGAAGCTTTCTTC. This sequence encodes CANNYYWERATEAFF.